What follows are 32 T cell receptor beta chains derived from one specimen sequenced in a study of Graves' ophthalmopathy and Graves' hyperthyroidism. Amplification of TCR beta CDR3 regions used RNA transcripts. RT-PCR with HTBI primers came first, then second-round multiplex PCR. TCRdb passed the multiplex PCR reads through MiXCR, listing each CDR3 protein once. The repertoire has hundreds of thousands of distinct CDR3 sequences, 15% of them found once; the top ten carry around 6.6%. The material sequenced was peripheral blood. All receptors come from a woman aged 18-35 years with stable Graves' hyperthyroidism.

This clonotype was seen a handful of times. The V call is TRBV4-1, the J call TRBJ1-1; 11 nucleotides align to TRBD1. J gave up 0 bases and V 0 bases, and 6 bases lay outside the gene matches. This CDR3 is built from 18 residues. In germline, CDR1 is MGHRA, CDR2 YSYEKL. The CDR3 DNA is TGCGCCAGCAGCCAAGACCCGGGACAGGGGGTTATGAACACTGAAGCTTTCTTT. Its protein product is CASSQDPGQGVMNTEAFF.

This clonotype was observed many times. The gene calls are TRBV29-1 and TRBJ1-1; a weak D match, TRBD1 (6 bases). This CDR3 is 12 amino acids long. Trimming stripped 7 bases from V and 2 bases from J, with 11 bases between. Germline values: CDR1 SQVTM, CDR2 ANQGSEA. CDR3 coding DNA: TGCAGCGGGACAGCATTAAACACTGAAGCTTTCTTT. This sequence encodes CSGTALNTEAFF.

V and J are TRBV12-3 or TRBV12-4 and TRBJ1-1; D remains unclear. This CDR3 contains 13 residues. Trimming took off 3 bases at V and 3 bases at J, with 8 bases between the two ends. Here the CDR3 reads CASSFSRHTEAFF. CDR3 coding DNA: TGTGCCAGCAGTTTTTCGAGGCACACTGAAGCTTTCTTT.

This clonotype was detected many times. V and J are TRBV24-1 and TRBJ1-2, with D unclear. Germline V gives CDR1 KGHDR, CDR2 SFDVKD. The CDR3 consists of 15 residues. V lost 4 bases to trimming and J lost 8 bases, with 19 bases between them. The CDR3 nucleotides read TGTGCCACCAGTGACCGACAACCAAAGTCGGAAGGCTACACCTTC. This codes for CATSDRQPKSEGYTF.

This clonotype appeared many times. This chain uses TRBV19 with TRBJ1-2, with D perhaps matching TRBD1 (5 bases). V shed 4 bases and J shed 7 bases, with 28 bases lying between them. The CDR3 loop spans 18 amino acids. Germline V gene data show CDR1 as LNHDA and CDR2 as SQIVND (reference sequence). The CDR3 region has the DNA TGTGCCAGTAGTAAAACGCAGTCCCTCGGGGCAGGAGTAAGTGGCTACACCTTC. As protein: CASSKTQSLGAGVSGYTF.

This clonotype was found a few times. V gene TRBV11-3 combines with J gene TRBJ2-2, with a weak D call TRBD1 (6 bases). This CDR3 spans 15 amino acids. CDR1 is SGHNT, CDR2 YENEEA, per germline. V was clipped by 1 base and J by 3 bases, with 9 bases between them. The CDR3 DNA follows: TGTGCCAGCAGCTTAGGAGGGGGATACACCGGGGAGCTGTTTTTT. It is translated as CASSLGGGYTGELFF.

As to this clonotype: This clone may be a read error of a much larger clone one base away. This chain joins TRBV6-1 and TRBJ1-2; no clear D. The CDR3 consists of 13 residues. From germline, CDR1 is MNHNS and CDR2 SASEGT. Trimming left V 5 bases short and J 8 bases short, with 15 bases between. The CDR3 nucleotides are TGTGCCAGCAGTCAGGTCTGGGGAGACGGCTACACCTTC. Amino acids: CASSQVWGDGYTF.

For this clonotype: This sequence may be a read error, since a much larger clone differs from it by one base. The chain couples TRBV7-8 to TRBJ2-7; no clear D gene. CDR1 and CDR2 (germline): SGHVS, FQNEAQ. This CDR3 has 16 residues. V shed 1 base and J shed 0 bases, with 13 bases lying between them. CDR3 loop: CASSLEDLVLSYEQYF. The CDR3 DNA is TGTGCCAGCAGCTTAGAGGATTTGGTCCTCTCCTACGAGCAGTACTTC.

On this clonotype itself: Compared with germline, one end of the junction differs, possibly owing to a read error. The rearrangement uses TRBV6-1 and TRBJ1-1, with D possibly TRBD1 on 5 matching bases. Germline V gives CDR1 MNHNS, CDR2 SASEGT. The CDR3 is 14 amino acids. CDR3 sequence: CASSAGEGGTEASF. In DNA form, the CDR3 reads TGTGCCAGCAGTGCCGGGGAAGGTGGGACTGAAGCTTCCTTT.

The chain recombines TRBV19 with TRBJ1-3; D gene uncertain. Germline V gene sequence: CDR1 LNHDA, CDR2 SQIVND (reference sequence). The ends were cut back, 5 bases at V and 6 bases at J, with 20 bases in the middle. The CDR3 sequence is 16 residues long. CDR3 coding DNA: TGTGCCAGTAGTCCCATGTTCGGTTGGCCTGTAAACACCATATATTTT. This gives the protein CASSPMFGWPVNTIYF.

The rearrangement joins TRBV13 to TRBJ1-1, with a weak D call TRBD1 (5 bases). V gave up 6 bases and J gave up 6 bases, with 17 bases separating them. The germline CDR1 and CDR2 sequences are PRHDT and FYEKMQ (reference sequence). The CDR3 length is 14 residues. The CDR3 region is CASRNYWGKPEAFF. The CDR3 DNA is TGTGCCAGCAGGAATTATTGGGGGAAGCCTGAAGCTTTCTTT.

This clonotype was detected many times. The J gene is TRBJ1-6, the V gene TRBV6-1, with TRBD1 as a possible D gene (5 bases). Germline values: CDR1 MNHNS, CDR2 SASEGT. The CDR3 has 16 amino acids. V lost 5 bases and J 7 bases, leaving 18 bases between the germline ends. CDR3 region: CASSRNRDGANSPLHF. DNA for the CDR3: TGTGCCAGCAGTCGAAACCGGGACGGGGCAAATTCACCCCTCCACTTT.

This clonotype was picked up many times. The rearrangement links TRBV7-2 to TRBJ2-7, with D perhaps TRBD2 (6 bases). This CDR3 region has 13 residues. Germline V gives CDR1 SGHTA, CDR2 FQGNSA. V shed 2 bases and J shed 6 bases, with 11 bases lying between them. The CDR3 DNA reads TGTGCCAGCAGCTTAATCCGGGACTCCGAGCAGTACTTC. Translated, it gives CASSLIRDSEQYF.

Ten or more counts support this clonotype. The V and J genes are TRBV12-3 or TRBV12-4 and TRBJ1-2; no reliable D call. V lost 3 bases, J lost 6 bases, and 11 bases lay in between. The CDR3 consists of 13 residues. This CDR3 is CASSFSRVDGYTF. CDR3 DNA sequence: TGTGCCAGCAGTTTTAGCAGAGTTGATGGCTACACCTTC.

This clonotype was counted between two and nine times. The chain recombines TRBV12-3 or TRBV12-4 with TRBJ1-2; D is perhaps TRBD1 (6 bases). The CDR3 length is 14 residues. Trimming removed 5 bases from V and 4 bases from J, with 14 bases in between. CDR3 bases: TGTGCCAGCAGTCTATCAGGGGCTGCCTATGGCTACACCTTC. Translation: CASSLSGAAYGYTF.

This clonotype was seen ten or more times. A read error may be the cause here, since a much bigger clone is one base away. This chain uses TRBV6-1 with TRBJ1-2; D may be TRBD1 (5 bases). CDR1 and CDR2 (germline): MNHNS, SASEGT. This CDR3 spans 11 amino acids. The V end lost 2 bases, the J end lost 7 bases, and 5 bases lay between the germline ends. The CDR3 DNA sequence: TGTGCCAGCAGTGAAAGGGGTGGCTACACCTTC. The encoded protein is CASSERGGYTF.

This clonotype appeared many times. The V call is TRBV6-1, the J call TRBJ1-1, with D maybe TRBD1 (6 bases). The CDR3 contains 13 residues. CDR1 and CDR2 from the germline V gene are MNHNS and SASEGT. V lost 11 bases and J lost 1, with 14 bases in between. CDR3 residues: CAARGARNTEAFF. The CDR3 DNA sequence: TGTGCCGCCCGGGGGGCACGGAACACTGAAGCTTTCTTT.

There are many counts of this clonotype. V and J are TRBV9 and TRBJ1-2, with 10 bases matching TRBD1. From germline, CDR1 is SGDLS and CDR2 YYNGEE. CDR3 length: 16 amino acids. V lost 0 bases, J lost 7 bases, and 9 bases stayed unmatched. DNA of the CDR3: TGTGCCAGCAGCGTAGAGGGGGACAGGGGTGATTCTGGCTACACCTTC. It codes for CASSVEGDRGDSGYTF.

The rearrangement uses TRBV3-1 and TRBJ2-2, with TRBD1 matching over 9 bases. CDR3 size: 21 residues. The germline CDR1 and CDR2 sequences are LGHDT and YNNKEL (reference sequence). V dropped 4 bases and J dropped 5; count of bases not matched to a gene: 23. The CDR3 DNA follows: TGTGCCAGCAGCCCCCGGTCCGGGACAGGGCTAATCGGGGGCAATACCGGGGAGCTGTTTTTT. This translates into CASSPRSGTGLIGGNTGELFF.

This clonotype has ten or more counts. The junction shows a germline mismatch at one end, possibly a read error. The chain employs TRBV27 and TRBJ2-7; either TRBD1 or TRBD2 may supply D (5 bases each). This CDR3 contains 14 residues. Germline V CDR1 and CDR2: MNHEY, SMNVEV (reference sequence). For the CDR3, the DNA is TGTGCCAGCAGTCCCACCGGGGCCCTCTACCAGCAGTACTTC. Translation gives CASSPTGALYQQYF.

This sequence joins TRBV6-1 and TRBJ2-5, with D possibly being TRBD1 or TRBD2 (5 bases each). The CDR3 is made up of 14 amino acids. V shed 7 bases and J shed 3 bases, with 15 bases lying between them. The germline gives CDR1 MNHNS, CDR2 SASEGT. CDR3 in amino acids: CASIKGDQEETQYF. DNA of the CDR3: TGTGCCAGCATAAAAGGGGACCAAGAAGAGACCCAGTACTTC.

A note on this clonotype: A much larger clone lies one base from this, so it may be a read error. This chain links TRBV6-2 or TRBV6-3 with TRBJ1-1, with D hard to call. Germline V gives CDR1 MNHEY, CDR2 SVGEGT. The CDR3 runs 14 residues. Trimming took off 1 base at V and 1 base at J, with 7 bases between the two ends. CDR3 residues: CASSYWSKNTEAFF. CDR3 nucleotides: TGTGCCAGCAGTTACTGGTCCAAGAACACTGAAGCTTTCTTT.

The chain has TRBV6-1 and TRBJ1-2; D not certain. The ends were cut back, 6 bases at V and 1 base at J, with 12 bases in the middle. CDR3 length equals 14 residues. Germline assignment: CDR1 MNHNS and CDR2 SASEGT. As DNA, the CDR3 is TGTGCCAGCAGCCTCGAACAATTTAACTATGGCTACACCTTC. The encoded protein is CASSLEQFNYGYTF.

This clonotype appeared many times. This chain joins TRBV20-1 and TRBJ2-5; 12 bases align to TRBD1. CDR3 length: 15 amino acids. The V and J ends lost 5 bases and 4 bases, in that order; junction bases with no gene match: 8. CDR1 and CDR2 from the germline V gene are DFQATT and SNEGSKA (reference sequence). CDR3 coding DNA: TGCAGTGCTCAAGGGACAGGGGGCGAGGGAGAGACCCAGTACTTC. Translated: CSAQGTGGEGETQYF.

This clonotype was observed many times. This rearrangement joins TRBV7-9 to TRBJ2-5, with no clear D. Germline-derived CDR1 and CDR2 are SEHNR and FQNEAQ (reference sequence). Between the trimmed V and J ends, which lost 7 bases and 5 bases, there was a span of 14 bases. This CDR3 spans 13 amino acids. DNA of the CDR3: TGTGCCAGCACCGTATCGTTGAGCGAGACCCAGTACTTC. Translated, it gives CASTVSLSETQYF.

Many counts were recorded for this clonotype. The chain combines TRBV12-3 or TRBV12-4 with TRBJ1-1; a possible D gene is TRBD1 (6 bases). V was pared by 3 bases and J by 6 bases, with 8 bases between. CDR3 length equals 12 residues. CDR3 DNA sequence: TGTGCCAGCAGTTTCCGGGGGCCTGAAGCTTTCTTT. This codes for CASSFRGPEAFF.

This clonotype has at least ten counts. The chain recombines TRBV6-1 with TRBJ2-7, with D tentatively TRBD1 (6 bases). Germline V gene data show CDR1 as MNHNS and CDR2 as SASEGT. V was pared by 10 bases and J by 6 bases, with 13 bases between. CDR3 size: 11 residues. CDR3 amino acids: CATRQAAEQYF. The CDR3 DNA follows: TGTGCCACCAGACAGGCTGCCGAGCAGTACTTC.

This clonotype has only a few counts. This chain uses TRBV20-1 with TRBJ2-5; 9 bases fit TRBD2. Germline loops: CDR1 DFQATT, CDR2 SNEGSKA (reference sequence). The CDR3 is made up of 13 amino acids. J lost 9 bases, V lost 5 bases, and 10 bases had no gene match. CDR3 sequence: CSASSGGPVAQYF. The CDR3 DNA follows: TGCAGTGCTTCGAGCGGGGGGCCGGTGGCCCAGTACTTC.

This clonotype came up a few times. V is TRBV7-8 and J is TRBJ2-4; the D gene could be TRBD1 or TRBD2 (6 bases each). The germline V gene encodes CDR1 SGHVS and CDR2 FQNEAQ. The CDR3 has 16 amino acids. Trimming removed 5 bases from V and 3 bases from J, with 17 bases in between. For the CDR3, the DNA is TGTGCCAGCAGCCCCCTCGGGGGCCCGAGCAAAAACATTCAGTACTTC. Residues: CASSPLGGPSKNIQYF.

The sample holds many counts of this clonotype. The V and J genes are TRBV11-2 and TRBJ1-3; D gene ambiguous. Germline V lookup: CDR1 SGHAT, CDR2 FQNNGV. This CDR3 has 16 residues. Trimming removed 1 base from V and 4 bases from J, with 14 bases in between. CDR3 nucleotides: TGTGCCAGCAGCTTAGGCAGAGCTTTTCTCGGAAACACCATATATTTT. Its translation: CASSLGRAFLGNTIYF. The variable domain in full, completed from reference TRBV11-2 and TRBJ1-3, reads EAGVAQSPRYKIIEKRQSVAFWCNPISGHATLYWYQQILGQGPKLLIQFQNNGVVDDSQLPKDRFSAERLKGVDSTLKIQPAKLEDSAVYLCASSLGRAFLGNTIYFGEGSWLTVV.

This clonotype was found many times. CDR3 residues: CASSGQPYEQYF. In nucleotides, the CDR3 is TGCGCCAGCAGTGGACAGCCCTACGAGCAGTACTTC. The V gene is TRBV5-1, the J gene TRBJ2-7, with a tentative D call TRBD1 (6 bases). Trimming took off 5 bases at V and 2 bases at J, with 8 bases between the two ends. There are 12 residues in the CDR3. The germline gives CDR1 SGHRS, CDR2 YFSETQ.

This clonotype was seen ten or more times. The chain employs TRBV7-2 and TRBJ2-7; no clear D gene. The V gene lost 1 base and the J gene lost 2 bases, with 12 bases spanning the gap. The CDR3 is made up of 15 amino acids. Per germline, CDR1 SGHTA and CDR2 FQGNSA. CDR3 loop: CASSLVSEQTYEQYF. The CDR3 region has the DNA TGTGCCAGCAGCTTAGTAAGCGAACAGACCTACGAGCAGTACTTC.